These 25 T cell receptor beta chains came from one sample sequenced in a study of T cell responses to AZD1222 COVID-19 vaccine. The protocol was immunoSEQ multiplex PCR, while the TCRdb copy is restricted to in-frame clones and leaves out a portion. Of roughly 150,000 clones in the sample, about 86% are singletons; the top ten hold roughly 3%. The sample was peripheral blood, taken on day 0 of AZD1222 vaccination. Receptor source: an adult in good health.

V gene TRBV10-3 combines with J gene TRBJ2-7; D call uncertain. The CDR3 is made up of 13 amino acids. Trimming shortened V by 6 bases and J by 3 bases, and 12 bases separated the two germline ends. Germline V CDR1 and CDR2: ENHRY, SYGVKD. CDR3 sequence: CAISLTLIYEQYF. CDR3 bases: TGTGCCATCAGCTTAACACTAATCTACGAGCAGTACTTC.

The V gene is TRBV5-1, the J gene TRBJ2-2; no clear D gene. V was pared by 4 bases and J by 4 bases, with 23 bases between. The CDR3 spans 18 residues. Germline assignment: CDR1 SGHRS and CDR2 YFSETQ. DNA of the CDR3: TGCGCCAGCAGCGTGACCTTAGCCACTATGCGGAGCACCGGGGAGCTGTTTTTT. Translation: CASSVTLATMRSTGELFF.

V usage is TRBV15 and J usage is TRBJ2-2; D is unresolved. The germline CDR1 and CDR2 sequences are LNHNV and YYDKDF (reference sequence). V was pared by 1 base and J by 4 bases, with 1 base between. The CDR3 totals 12 residues. CDR3 nucleotides: TGTGCCACCAGCAGAGGCACCGGGGAGCTGTTTTTT. Translation: CATSRGTGELFF.

The CDR3 DNA reads TGTGCCAGCAGTTACTCGCGGGGTAGCTACACCTTC. As protein: CASSYSRGSYTF. This chain uses TRBV6-5 with TRBJ1-2; D gene unclear. The CDR3 extends over 12 amino acids. Trimming shortened V by 0 bases and J by 9 bases, and 8 bases separated the two germline ends. Germline CDR1 reads MNHEY; CDR2 reads SVGAGI.

The chain couples TRBV28 to TRBJ2-1; 8 nucleotides align to TRBD2. J lost 1 base, V lost 3 bases, and 2 bases had no gene match. The germline CDR1 and CDR2 sequences are MDHEN and SYDVKM. The CDR3 totals 15 residues. The CDR3 DNA follows: TGTGCCAGCAGTTTTGCGGGAGGATCCTACAATGAGCAGTTCTTC. Protein: CASSFAGGSYNEQFF. Combining the CDR3 with reference TRBV28 and TRBJ2-1 gives the whole variable domain DVKVTQSSRYLVKRTGEKVFLECVQDMDHENMFWYRQDPGLGLRLIYFSYDVKMKEKGDIPEGYSVSREKKERFSLILESASTNQTSMYLCASSFAGGSYNEQFFGPGTRLTVL.

The J gene is TRBJ1-5, the V gene TRBV6-1; 7 nucleotides align to TRBD1. With V trimmed by 3 bases and J by 2 bases, 4 bases remained unmatched. The CDR3 runs 15 residues. Germline CDR1 reads MNHNS; CDR2 reads SASEGT. This chain's CDR3 is CASSELDRGNQPQHF. For the CDR3, the DNA is TGTGCCAGCAGTGAGCTCGACAGGGGCAATCAGCCCCAGCATTTT.

The chain employs TRBV13 and TRBJ2-5, with TRBD1 matching 8 bases. CDR3 size: 18 residues. Germline trimming cut 5 bases from V and 5 bases from J; bases unmatched to any gene: 19. CDR1 and CDR2 (germline): PRHDT, FYEKMQ (reference sequence). CDR3 nucleotide sequence: TGTGCCAGCAGCCCGATAATCGGCGGGACAGGAGGTGGCGAGACCCAGTACTTC. Translation: CASSPIIGGTGGGETQYF.

The chain combines TRBV18 with TRBJ2-7, with a possible D match to TRBD1 (6 bases). Germline V gene sequence: CDR1 KGHSH, CDR2 LQKENI. The CDR3 length is 14 residues. Trimming removed 1 base at V and 1 base at J, with 8 bases between. The CDR3 loop reads CASSPQRGSYEQYF. As DNA, the CDR3 is TGTGCCAGCTCACCACAAAGGGGGTCCTACGAGCAGTACTTC.

The chain combines TRBV4-3 with TRBJ1-4; D remains unclear. Germline CDR1 reads LGHNA; CDR2 reads YSLEER. V shed 0 bases and J shed 4 bases, with 9 bases lying between them. The CDR3 spans 15 residues. CDR3 coding DNA: TGCGCCAGCAGCCAAGAAGGCAGACTTAATGAAAAACTGTTTTTT. As protein: CASSQEGRLNEKLFF.

The V gene is TRBV24-1, the J gene TRBJ2-1; the match to TRBD2 covers 8 bases. CDR3 length: 14 residues. The germline gives CDR1 KGHDR, CDR2 SFDVKD. V shed 3 bases, J shed 6 bases, and the junction held 3 bases outside the gene matches. As DNA, the CDR3 is TGTGCCACCAGTGATAAAGCGGGAGCCAATGAGCAGTTCTTC. Protein product: CATSDKAGANEQFF.

The chain is built from TRBV9 and TRBJ1-1; TRBD1 agrees at 7 bases. Germline-derived CDR1 and CDR2 are SGDLS and YYNGEE. This CDR3 region has 14 residues. J was trimmed by 1 base and V by 5 bases; bases with no gene match: 5. The CDR3 coding sequence is TGTGCCAGCAGTGCTCAGGGGGGGAACACTGAAGCTTTCTTT. Its protein is CASSAQGGNTEAFF. Complete variable domain (other parts from reference TRBV9 and TRBJ1-1): DSGVTQTPKHLITATGQRVTLRCSPRSGDLSVYWYQQSLDQGLQFLIQYYNGEERAKGNILERFSAQQFPDLHSELNLSSLELGDSALYFCASSAQGGNTEAFFGQGTRLTVV.

The chain carries TRBV20-1 and TRBJ2-3, with D unresolved. CDR3 length: 11 amino acids. The V and J ends lost 5 bases and 5 bases respectively, with 8 bases between them. CDR1 is DFQATT and CDR2 is SNEGSKA in the germline V gene (reference sequence). The CDR3 loop is CSAYYLDTQYF. CDR3 DNA: TGCAGTGCTTACTATTTAGATACGCAGTATTTT.

This rearrangement joins TRBV6-5 to TRBJ2-5, with 7 bases lining up with TRBD1. CDR3 length equals 15 residues. The ends lost 0 bases at V and 3 bases at J; junction bases unmatched: 4. Germline values: CDR1 MNHEY, CDR2 SVGAGI. The CDR3 loop reads CASSYSQGTKETQYF. The CDR3, as DNA: TGTGCCAGCAGTTACTCACAGGGGACCAAAGAGACCCAGTACTTC.

This clone came up once. The V and J genes are TRBV28 and TRBJ1-5; D remains ambiguous. V was pared by 4 bases and J by 0 bases, with 16 bases between. This CDR3 comprises 17 residues. In germline, CDR1 is MDHEN, CDR2 SYDVKM. CDR3 residues: CASSSSQESYSNQPQHF. DNA for the CDR3: TGTGCCAGCAGTTCCAGTCAGGAATCTTATAGCAATCAGCCCCAGCATTTT. Complete variable domain (other parts from reference TRBV28 and TRBJ1-5): DVKVTQSSRYLVKRTGEKVFLECVQDMDHENMFWYRQDPGLGLRLIYFSYDVKMKEKGDIPEGYSVSREKKERFSLILESASTNQTSMYLCASSSSQESYSNQPQHFGDGTRLSIL.

The chain links TRBV29-1 to TRBJ2-2, with 7 bases aligning to TRBD2. The CDR3 is 13 amino acids. Germline CDR1 and CDR2: SQVTM and ANQGSEA. Trimming removed 4 bases from V and 8 bases from J; junction bases left unmatched: 7. In nucleotides, the CDR3 is TGCAGCGTTGTAGCCCCAGCGGGAGGGGAGCTGTTTTTT. It encodes CSVVAPAGGELFF.

The chain recombines TRBV6-1 with TRBJ1-1; tentatively, D is TRBD1 (6 bases). Trimming took off 1 base at V and 1 base at J, with 7 bases between the two ends. Germline V CDR1 and CDR2: MNHNS, SASEGT. This CDR3 contains 14 residues. This CDR3 is CASSEGTENTEAFF. The CDR3 DNA sequence: TGTGCCAGCAGTGAAGGGACAGAGAACACTGAAGCTTTCTTT.

This chain connects TRBV25-1 to TRBJ2-3; 11 nucleotides agree with TRBD2. Trimming cost V 6 bases and J 7 bases; bases outside gene matches: 9. This CDR3 comprises 15 residues. Germline values: CDR1 MGHDK, CDR2 SYGVNS. The CDR3 loop is CASSLGASGGNTQYF. The CDR3 nucleotides read TGTGCCAGCAGCCTGGGTGCTAGCGGGGGGAATACGCAGTATTTT.

V and J are TRBV12-3 or TRBV12-4 and TRBJ2-4; D unclear. V was cut by 7 bases and J by 0 bases, with 7 bases left in between. This CDR3 has 13 amino acids. The CDR3 sequence is CASTDLAKNIQYF. Written as DNA, the CDR3 is TGTGCCAGCACAGATTTAGCCAAAAACATTCAGTACTTC.

The chain carries TRBV4-3 and TRBJ1-1, with 7 bases identical to TRBD1. The germline V gene has CDR1 LGHNA and CDR2 YSLEER. The CDR3 runs to 17 residues. Germline trimming cut 0 bases from V and 3 bases from J; bases unmatched to any gene: 10. The CDR3 DNA reads TGCGCCAGCAGCCAAGAGGGGCTCAGGGGGGGAGACACTGAAGCTTTCTTT. Translating gives CASSQEGLRGGDTEAFF.

This chain connects TRBV28 to TRBJ2-1; D is ambiguous. The CDR3 runs 11 residues. V was cut by 3 bases and J by 9 bases, with 6 bases left in between. Germline V CDR1 and CDR2: MDHEN, SYDVKM. CDR3: CASSFGSEQFF. Here the CDR3 DNA reads TGTGCCAGCAGTTTCGGTAGTGAGCAGTTCTTC.

The chain uses TRBV7-2 and TRBJ1-6, with no clear D. V was pared by 4 bases and J by 4 bases, with 11 bases between. Germline CDR1 and CDR2: SGHTA and FQGNSA. This CDR3 region has 15 residues. The CDR3 nucleotides are TGTGCCAGCAGCTCCCGACGGGCATATAATTCACCCCTCCACTTT. Protein product: CASSSRRAYNSPLHF.

The chain recombines TRBV12-3 or TRBV12-4 with TRBJ1-2; no reliable D call. CDR3 length: 11 amino acids. V shed 6 bases and J shed 4 bases, with 6 bases lying between them. CDR3 in amino acids: CASRNLYGYTF. The CDR3 DNA reads TGTGCCAGCAGGAACCTCTATGGCTACACCTTC.

With regard to this clone: At the DNA level, this CDR3 is encoded by other sequences in the same sample as well. CDR3 sequence reads: CASSDRVTDTQYF. CDR3 sequence (DNA): TGTGCCAGCAGTGACAGGGTAACAGATACGCAGTATTTT. V is TRBV27 and J is TRBJ2-3; 7 positions match TRBD1. Germline V CDR1 and CDR2: MNHEY, SMNVEV (reference sequence). Losses at the gene ends were 5 bases for V and 3 bases for J; bases not matched to a gene: 2. The CDR3 sequence is 13 residues long.

This clone was detected only a few times. This chain joins TRBV19 and TRBJ1-1; the match to TRBD1 covers 7 bases. Trimming removed 6 bases from V and 0 bases from J; junction bases left unmatched: 7. This CDR3 contains 15 residues. Germline V gives CDR1 LNHDA, CDR2 SQIVND (reference sequence). CDR3 sequence reads: CASSLQGKVNTEAFF. CDR3 in DNA: TGTGCCAGTAGCTTACAGGGGAAGGTGAACACTGAAGCTTTCTTT. The full variable domain, with the rest looked up from reference TRBV19 and TRBJ1-1, is DGGITQSPKYLFRKEGQNVTLSCEQNLNHDAMYWYRQDPGQGLRLIYYSQIVNDFQKGDIAEGYSVSREKKESFPLTVTSAQKNPTAFYLCASSLQGKVNTEAFFGQGTRLTVV.

The chain recombines TRBV7-9 with TRBJ2-5; TRBD2 agrees at 8 bases. The CDR3 consists of 16 residues. Germline CDR1 is SEHNR and CDR2 is FQNEAQ (reference sequence). J was trimmed by 5 bases and V by 5 bases; bases with no gene match: 13. Written as DNA, the CDR3 is TGTGCCAGCAGCAAACTCTCGGGAGGGCCCGGGGAGACCCAGTACTTC. Protein sequence: CASSKLSGGPGETQYF.